The rows below give T cell receptor beta chains drawn from one sample of a study of T cell responses to AZD1222 COVID-19 vaccine. TCRdb keeps only in-frame clones here, not all; method: immunoSEQ multiplex PCR. The table lists 66,000 or so clones, roughly 87% of them singletons. The sequencing used peripheral blood, collected on day 0 of AZD1222 vaccination. Receptors were obtained from an adult in good health. The CDR3 runs from the conserved cysteine through the conserved F or W. The D gene is left open where the match is weak. Expanded clones are given a class, and other clones once, few, many or no size at all.

size: NA
D: NA
V: TRBV5-8
J: TRBJ1-2
DNA: TGTGCCAGCACCCTCACCGGAGCGGCTAACTATGGCTACACCTTC
CDR3: CASTLTGAANYGYTF

size: once
D: NA
V: TRBV2
J: TRBJ1-1
DNA: TGTGCCAGCAGTGCGGGGAGGACGAACACTGAAGCTTTCTTT
CDR3: CASSAGRTNTEAFF

size: NA
D: NA
V: TRBV4-2
J: TRBJ1-1
DNA: TGTGCCAGCAGCCAAGACCCACGGGGAATCGCTGAAGCTTTCTTT
CDR3: CASSQDPRGIAEAFF

size: NA
D: NA
V: TRBV30
J: TRBJ2-5
DNA: TGTGCCTGGAGTGTAAGGCTGGGGGAGACCCAGTACTTC
CDR3: CAWSVRLGETQYF

size: NA
D: TRBD1
V: TRBV6-5
J: TRBJ1-1
DNA: TGTGCCGGTGCGGACAGGAAGAACACTGAAGCTTTCTTT
CDR3: CAGADRKNTEAFF

size: once
D: NA
V: TRBV5-1
J: TRBJ2-2
DNA: TGCGCCAGCAGCTTGGATCAGGTAGCCGGGGAGCTGTTTTTT
CDR3: CASSLDQVAGELFF

size: NA
D: NA
V: TRBV12-3/TRBV12-4
J: TRBJ2-5
DNA: TGTGCCAGCAGTTTATACAGGCAAGAGACCCAGTACTTC
CDR3: CASSLYRQETQYF

size: NA
D: NA
V: TRBV7-2
J: TRBJ2-5
DNA: TGTGCCAGCAGCTTACCCGGGACCCAAGAGACCCAGTACTTC
CDR3: CASSLPGTQETQYF

size: NA
D: NA
V: TRBV28
J: TRBJ1-6
DNA: TGTGCCAGCAGGGAGGGTGGTTCACCCCTCCACTTT
CDR3: CASREGGSPLHF

size: NA
D: NA
V: TRBV27
J: TRBJ1-1
DNA: TGTGCCAGCAGTTTATCGGATGGGGGGAGCACTGAAGCTTTCTTT
CDR3: CASSLSDGGSTEAFF

size: NA
D: TRBD2
V: TRBV9
J: TRBJ2-3
DNA: TGTGCCAGCAGCCTAACAGCGGGAGGCAATCCAGATACGCAGTATTTT
CDR3: CASSLTAGGNPDTQYF

size: NA
D: TRBD1
V: TRBV7-6
J: TRBJ2-7
DNA: TGTGCCAGCAGCCCTCAGACAGGGGGCCCCTACGAGCAGTACTTC
CDR3: CASSPQTGGPYEQYF

size: NA
D: NA
V: TRBV15
J: TRBJ1-3
DNA: TGTGCCACCAGCAGAGATAGGAAAGGGCCTGGAAACACCATATATTTT
CDR3: CATSRDRKGPGNTIYF

size: NA
D: NA
V: TRBV3-1/TRBV3-2
J: TRBJ1-1
DNA: TGTGCCAGCAGCCAACAGGGGTCTATGGAAGCTTTCTTT
CDR3: CASSQQGSMEAFF

size: NA
D: TRBD2
V: TRBV29-1
J: TRBJ2-3
DNA: TGCAGCGTTGACTCGGCGGGAGCCTCAGATACGCAGTATTTT
CDR3: CSVDSAGASDTQYF

size: NA
D: NA
V: TRBV24-1
J: TRBJ1-6
DNA: TGTGCCACCAGTGGGGGGGATTCACCCCTCCACTTT
CDR3: CATSGGDSPLHF

size: NA
D: NA
V: TRBV5-8
J: TRBJ1-1
DNA: TGTGCCAGCAGCCCAGGGCCGGCTGAAGCTTTCTTT
CDR3: CASSPGPAEAFF

size: NA
D: TRBD1
V: TRBV19
J: TRBJ1-3
DNA: TGTGCCAGCCGTCCCGGGACAGGCTCGAGCTCTGGAAACACCATATATTTT
CDR3: CASRPGTGSSSGNTIYF

size: NA
D: TRBD1
V: TRBV9
J: TRBJ1-1
DNA: TGTGCCAGCAGCGTTGACCGGGACAGGAATGAAGAAGCTTTCTTT
CDR3: CASSVDRDRNEEAFF

size: NA
D: NA
V: TRBV25-1
J: TRBJ1-2
DNA: TGTGCCAGCAGTGAACAGGCCCCTAACTATGGCTACACCTTC
CDR3: CASSEQAPNYGYTF